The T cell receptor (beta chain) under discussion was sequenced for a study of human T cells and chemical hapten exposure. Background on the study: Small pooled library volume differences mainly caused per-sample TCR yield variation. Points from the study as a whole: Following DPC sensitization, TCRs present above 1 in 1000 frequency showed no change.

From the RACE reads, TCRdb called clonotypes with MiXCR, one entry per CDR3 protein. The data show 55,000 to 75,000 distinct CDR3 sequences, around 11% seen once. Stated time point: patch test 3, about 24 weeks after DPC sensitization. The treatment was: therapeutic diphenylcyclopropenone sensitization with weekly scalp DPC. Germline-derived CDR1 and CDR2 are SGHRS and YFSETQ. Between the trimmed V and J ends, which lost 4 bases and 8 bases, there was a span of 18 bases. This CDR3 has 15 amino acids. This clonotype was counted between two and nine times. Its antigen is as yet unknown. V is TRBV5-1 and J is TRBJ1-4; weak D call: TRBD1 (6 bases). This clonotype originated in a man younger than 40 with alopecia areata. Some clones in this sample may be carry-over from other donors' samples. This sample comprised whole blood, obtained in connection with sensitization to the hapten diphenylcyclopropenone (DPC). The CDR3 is CASSQSMGAAEKLFF. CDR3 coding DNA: TGCGCCAGCAGCCAATCAATGGGGGCGGCGGAAAAACTGTTTTTT. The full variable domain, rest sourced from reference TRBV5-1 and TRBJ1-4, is KAGVTQTPRYLIKTRGQQVTLSCSPISGHRSVSWYQQTPGQGLQFLFEYFSETQRNKGNFPGRFSGRQFSNSRSEMNVSTLELGDSALYLCASSQSMGAAEKLFFGSGTQLSVL.